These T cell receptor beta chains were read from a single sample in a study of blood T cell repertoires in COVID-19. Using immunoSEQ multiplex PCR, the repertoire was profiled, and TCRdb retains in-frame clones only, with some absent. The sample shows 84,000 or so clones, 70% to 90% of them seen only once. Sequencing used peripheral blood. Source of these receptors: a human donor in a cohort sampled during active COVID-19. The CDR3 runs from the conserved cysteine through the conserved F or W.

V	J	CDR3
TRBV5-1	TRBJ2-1	CASSLTVGGYVDEQFF
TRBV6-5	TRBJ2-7	CASLTSGGYEQYF
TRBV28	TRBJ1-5	CASRGDRGPQPQHF
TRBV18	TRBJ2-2	CASSPFGQGNTGELFF
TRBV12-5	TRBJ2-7	CATSTGKFSYEQYF
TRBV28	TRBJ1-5	CASSTQQGVGNQPQHF
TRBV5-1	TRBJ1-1	CASSKGQPNTEAFF
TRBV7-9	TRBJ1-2	CASSTGTAFTF
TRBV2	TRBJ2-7	CASLRGRVNEQYF
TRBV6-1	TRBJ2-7	CASSESGKTYEQYF
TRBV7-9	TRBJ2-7	CASSPVGQAYEQYF
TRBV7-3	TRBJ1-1	CASSPGPANTEAFF